This is a list of T cell receptor beta chains from one sample in a study of CD8 T cells in Susac syndrome. TCRdb re-analysed the immunoSEQ multiplex PCR reads in MiXCR, keeping a single row per CDR3 protein. The table records about 150,000 distinct CDR3 sequences, 90% to 95% of them present only once. Input material: CD4+ T cells from PBMCs. Source of these receptors: a human donor with Susac syndrome. CDR3s include the opening cysteine and the closing phenylalanine or tryptophan. A D gene is named only where the DNA matches it firmly. Expanded clones get a size class; other rows say once, few or many, or leave the size out.

v_call	clone_size	d_call	j_call	cdr3_nt	cdr3_aa
TRBV6-2/TRBV6-3	.	.	TRBJ2-7	TGTGCCAGCAGTGACTACGAGCAGTACTTC	CASSDYEQYF
TRBV9	.	TRBD1	TRBJ2-7	TGTGCCAGCAGCGCCCAGGGGGACCCCACCTACGAGCAGTACTTC	CASSAQGDPTYEQYF
TRBV20-1	once	TRBD1	TRBJ2-5	TGCAGTGCTCAACAGGGGGCGCGGGAGACCCAGTACTTC	CSAQQGARETQYF
TRBV27	.	.	TRBJ2-3	TGTGCCAGCAGTTTAGCGGGGGCAACCACAGATACGCAGTATTTT	CASSLAGATTDTQYF
TRBV29-1	.	.	TRBJ2-3	TGCAGCGCCGGACTCCACACAGATACGCAGTATTTT	CSAGLHTDTQYF
TRBV29-1	.	TRBD1	TRBJ2-7	TGCAGCGTTGCCTCCGGGACAGGGTTCTCCTACGAGCAGTACTTC	CSVASGTGFSYEQYF
TRBV20-1	.	.	TRBJ2-1	TGCAGTGCTAGAGCAGTTAGGTCCGCCAATGAGCAGTTCTTC	CSARAVRSANEQFF
TRBV9	.	.	TRBJ2-6	TGTGCCAGCAGCCGTTCGTCCGGTATTGGCGTCCTGACTTTC	CASSRSSGIGVLTF
TRBV12-3/TRBV12-4	.	.	TRBJ1-3	TGTGCCAGCAGCCCGTCTGGAAACACCATATATTTT	CASSPSGNTIYF
TRBV29-1	.	TRBD1	TRBJ2-7	TGCAGCGTCGGCGCCGGGACAGGGGACTACGAGCAGTACTTC	CSVGAGTGDYEQYF
TRBV4-3	.	TRBD1	TRBJ1-5	TGCGCCAGCAGCCAAGCCTGGGGACAGGGGCTCAATCAGCCCCAGCATTTT	CASSQAWGQGLNQPQHF
TRBV20-1	.	.	TRBJ2-1	TGCAGTGCTCCGAGGTCAGGGGTGAGGTCCAATGAGCAGTTCTTC	CSAPRSGVRSNEQFF
TRBV20-1	.	.	TRBJ1-6	TGCAGTGTCAGAGCTCAGGCAGGGGTCGCGGATTCACCCCTCCACTTT	CSVRAQAGVADSPLHF
TRBV5-4	.	.	TRBJ2-3	TGTGCCAGCAGCTTGATCGGATCAGCCCCCACAGATACGCAGTATTTT	CASSLIGSAPTDTQYF
TRBV9	.	.	TRBJ1-2	TGTGCCAGCAGCGCCCAGGGTTACTATGGCTACACCTTC	CASSAQGYYGYTF
TRBV7-8	.	.	TRBJ2-1	TGTGCCAGCAGCCAATCAGGGAGCTCCTACAATGAGCAGTTCTTC	CASSQSGSSYNEQFF
TRBV5-1	.	TRBD1	TRBJ2-7	TGCGCCAGCAGCTTGGTGAAACAGGGGAAGTACCCCTACGAGCAGTACTTC	CASSLVKQGKYPYEQYF
TRBV29-1	once	.	TRBJ2-1	TGCAGCGATTCACCGGGACGTGAGCAGTTCTTC	CSDSPGREQFF
TRBV7-9	.	.	TRBJ1-1	TGTGCCAGCAGCCCCGGGGTCATGAACACTGAAGCTTTCTTT	CASSPGVMNTEAFF
TRBV29-1	.	.	TRBJ1-3	TGCAGCGTTCGTGTCTCTGGAAACACCATATATTTT	CSVRVSGNTIYF
TRBV4-2	.	.	TRBJ2-7	TGTGCCAGCAGCCAATCGAGGCGATCCCAGGACGAGCAGTACTTC	CASSQSRRSQDEQYF
TRBV20-1	.	.	TRBJ2-4	TGCAGTGCTGGACCGGGAAACATTCAGTACTTC	CSAGPGNIQYF
TRBV4-1	.	.	TRBJ1-4	TGCGCCAGCAGCCAGCCTCAGGAAAAACTGTTTTTT	CASSQPQEKLFF
TRBV23-1	.	TRBD2	TRBJ2-1	TGCGCCAGCAGTCTAACTAGCGGGGTAACCTACAATGAGCAGTTCTTC	CASSLTSGVTYNEQFF
TRBV3-1	.	.	TRBJ1-6	TGTGCCAGCAGCCAATTTGTGAGGAGGAGCTCCTATAATTCACCCCTCCACTTT	CASSQFVRRSSYNSPLHF
TRBV6-6	.	.	TRBJ2-3	TGTGCCAGCACAACCGAGGGCACAGATACGCAGTATTTT	CASTTEGTDTQYF
TRBV6-6	.	TRBD1	TRBJ1-5	TGTGCCAGCAGCGACACACAGGGGCCCGTCAATCAGCCCCAGCATTTT	CASSDTQGPVNQPQHF
TRBV11-1	.	TRBD1	TRBJ2-4	TGTGCCAGCAGCTTAGAGGGACAGGGCCACATTCAGTACTTC	CASSLEGQGHIQYF
TRBV5-1	.	.	TRBJ2-1	TGCGCCAGCAGCTTAGACGAGCATGAGCAGTTCTTC	CASSLDEHEQFF
TRBV4-2	.	TRBD1	TRBJ1-4	TGTGCCAGCAGCCAAGAGCACACGGGACAGGGGGCGCGTAATGAAAAACTGTTTTTT	CASSQEHTGQGARNEKLFF
TRBV12-3/TRBV12-4	.	TRBD1	TRBJ2-1	TGTGCCAGCAGCTCCGGGACAGCAAACTACAATGAGCAGTTCTTC	CASSSGTANYNEQFF
TRBV20-1	.	.	TRBJ2-2	TGCAGTGCTAGAGAGCGACAGCTTCCGAACACCGGGGAGCTGTTTTTT	CSARERQLPNTGELFF
TRBV7-3	.	TRBD2	TRBJ2-3	TGTGCCAGCAGCCTTTTAAGCGGGGGACCCGAGGGTGATACGCAGTATTTT	CASSLLSGGPEGDTQYF
TRBV20-1	.	.	TRBJ2-3	TGCAGTGCTTCGGATTTGGGCAACAACACAGATACGCAGTATTTT	CSASDLGNNTDTQYF
TRBV29-1	.	.	TRBJ1-4	TGCAGCGTTGCGGGGGGCTCGGGGGAAAAACTGTTTTTT	CSVAGGSGEKLFF
TRBV5-1	.	.	TRBJ1-2	TGCGCCAGCAGCTTGGTCCCAGGATCGAAGGGCTACACCTTC	CASSLVPGSKGYTF
TRBV23-1	.	.	TRBJ2-5	TGCGCCAGCAGTCCGGACGGGGAAGAGGAGACCCAGTACTTC	CASSPDGEEETQYF
TRBV5-6	.	.	TRBJ2-7	TGTGCCAGCAGCTTGACAGTCGGCGAGCAGTACTTC	CASSLTVGEQYF
TRBV29-1	.	.	TRBJ1-1	TGCAGCGTGACAGGACCTGAAGCTTTCTTT	CSVTGPEAFF
TRBV20-1	once	.	TRBJ2-2	TGCAGTGCTTTTTACGCGGGGCTGAACACCGGGGAGCTGTTTTTT	CSAFYAGLNTGELFF
TRBV12-3/TRBV12-4	.	.	TRBJ1-3	TGTGCCAGCAGTTTAAGCCACTCTGGAAACACCATATATTTT	CASSLSHSGNTIYF
TRBV20-1	.	.	TRBJ1-6	TGCAGTGCTAGCGGTGGTCCTCAGAATTCACCCCTCCACTTT	CSASGGPQNSPLHF
TRBV7-9	.	TRBD1	TRBJ1-6	TGTGCCAGCAGCTTAGCCCCGGGACAGCCTCATAATTCACCCCTCCACTTT	CASSLAPGQPHNSPLHF
TRBV29-1	.	.	TRBJ2-3	TGCAGCGCCGGCCGCAGCACAGATACGCAGTATTTT	CSAGRSTDTQYF
TRBV12-3/TRBV12-4	.	.	TRBJ2-2	TGTGCCAGCACTCCGCAGGGTACCGGGGAGCTGTTTTTT	CASTPQGTGELFF
TRBV19	.	TRBD1	TRBJ1-1	TGTGCCAGTATCGGGACAGGGAACACTGAAGCTTTCTTT	CASIGTGNTEAFF
TRBV3-1	once	TRBD1	TRBJ2-7	TGTGCCAGCAGCCCGGGACAGATCCCCTACGAGCAGTACTTC	CASSPGQIPYEQYF
TRBV5-8	.	TRBD1	TRBJ2-7	TGTGCCAGCGGTCCGGGACAGGGTTTTCGGGAGCAGTACTTC	CASGPGQGFREQYF
TRBV29-1	.	TRBD1	TRBJ2-5	TGCAGCACAGGACAGGGGCGGGAGACCCAGTACTTC	CSTGQGRETQYF
TRBV29-1	.	TRBD1	TRBJ1-5	TGCAGCGCGGGACAGGGGGGGGATCAGCCCCAGCATTTT	CSAGQGGDQPQHF
TRBV25-1	.	.	TRBJ2-5	TGTGCCAGCAGTTTATCGGACTATCCACAAGAGACCCAGTACTTC	CASSLSDYPQETQYF
TRBV29-1	.	.	TRBJ2-3	TGCAGCGCCACCCGGGACTTCAGGCCAGATACGCAGTATTTT	CSATRDFRPDTQYF
TRBV27	.	.	TRBJ1-6	TGTGCCAGCTCCAAGGAGCGGGGGCGCTGGGGCTATAATTCACCCCTCCACTTT	CASSKERGRWGYNSPLHF